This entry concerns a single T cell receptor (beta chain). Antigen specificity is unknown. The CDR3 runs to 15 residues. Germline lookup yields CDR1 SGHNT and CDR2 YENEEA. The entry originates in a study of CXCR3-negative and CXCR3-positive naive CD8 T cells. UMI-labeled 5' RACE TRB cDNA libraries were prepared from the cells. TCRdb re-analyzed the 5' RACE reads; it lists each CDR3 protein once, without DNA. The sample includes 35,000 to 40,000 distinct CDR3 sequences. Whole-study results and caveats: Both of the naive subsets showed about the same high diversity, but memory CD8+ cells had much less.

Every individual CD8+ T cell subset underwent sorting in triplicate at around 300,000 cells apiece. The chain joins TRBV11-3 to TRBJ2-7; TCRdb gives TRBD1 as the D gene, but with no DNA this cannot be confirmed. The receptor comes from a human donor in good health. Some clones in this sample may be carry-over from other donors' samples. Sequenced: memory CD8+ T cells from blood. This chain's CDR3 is CASSLAGGASYEQYF.